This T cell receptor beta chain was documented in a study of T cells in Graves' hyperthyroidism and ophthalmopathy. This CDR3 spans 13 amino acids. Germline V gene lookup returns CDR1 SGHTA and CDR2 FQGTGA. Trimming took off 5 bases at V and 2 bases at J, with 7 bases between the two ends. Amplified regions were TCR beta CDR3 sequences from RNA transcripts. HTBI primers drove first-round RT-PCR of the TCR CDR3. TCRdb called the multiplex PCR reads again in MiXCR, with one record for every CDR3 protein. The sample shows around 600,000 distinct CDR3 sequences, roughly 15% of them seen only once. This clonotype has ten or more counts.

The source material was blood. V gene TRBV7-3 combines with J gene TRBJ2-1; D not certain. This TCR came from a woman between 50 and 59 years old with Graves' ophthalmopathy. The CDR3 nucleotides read TGTGCCAGCAGCCCCGGACCCTACAATGAGCAGTTCTTC. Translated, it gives CASSPGPYNEQFF.